This T cell receptor (beta chain) came from a study of T cells after yellow fever vaccination. 5'RACE template switching added a universal primer site and UMIs to TCR cDNA. In TCRdb, the 5' RACE reads were re-called with MiXCR into one record per CDR3 protein. Of approximately 330,000 distinct CDR3 sequences in the sample, approximately 13% were seen once. This clonotype appeared a few times. Its target is unknown. General observations from the study: The study re-detected most primary-vaccination clones after the booster (around 96% CD4, around 89% CD8).

The V and J ends lost 5 bases and 3 bases, in that order; junction bases with no gene match: 6. The germline CDR1 and CDR2 sequences are DFQATT and SNEGSKA (reference sequence). The CDR3 runs 13 residues. Sample: CD4+ T cells sorted from PBMCs, taken 15 days after the yellow fever booster vaccination. This rearrangement joins TRBV20-1 to TRBJ1-1, with 7 bases fitting TRBD1. The sequence was obtained from a man aged 18-30 years who received the YFV17D yellow fever vaccine. As DNA, the CDR3 is TGCAGTGCTCCTCGGGACAGTTACACTGAAGCTTTCTTT. It is translated as CSAPRDSYTEAFF.